This T cell receptor beta chain was documented in a study of control samples from healthy donors and cancer patients. Libraries were prepared by immunoSEQ multiplex PCR; TCRdb keeps only in-frame clonotypes and omits some of them. The data hold more than 95,000 clones, with more than 75% observed a single time. There are 15 residues in the CDR3. V lost 0 bases, J lost 2 bases, and 11 bases lay in between. Germline V gene data show CDR1 as SGHVS and CDR2 as FNYEAQ. This clone has only one observation. The chain has TRBV7-6 and TRBJ2-7; D unresolved. This TCR derives from a man younger than 30 in good health. The sequenced sample consisted of blood. CDR3 sequence (DNA): TGTGCCAGCAGCTTAGCTTCTTTGGCTACCTACGAGCAGTACTTC. Its translation: CASSLASLATYEQYF.